The rows below give T cell receptor beta chains drawn from one sample of a study of human T cells and chemical hapten exposure. MiXCR, applied by TCRdb to the RACE reads, yields one record per CDR3 protein. The sample yields more than 150,000 distinct CDR3 sequences, about 15% seen once. The sample consisted of whole blood, taken in connection with sensitization to the hapten diphenylcyclopropenone (DPC). All receptors come from a woman between 25 and 40 years old with alopecia areata. Some clones in this sample may be carry-over from other donors' samples. CDR3s include the opening cysteine and the closing phenylalanine or tryptophan. The D gene is left open where the match is weak. Clone size is shown for a subset of rows, as once, few, many or a class of expanded clone.

>TRBJ2-2|-|TRBD1|TRBV20-1|14
CSARVPGGSGELFF
TGCAGTGCTAGAGTCCCAGGGGGCTCCGGGGAGCTGTTTTTT
>TRBJ1-5|few|TRBD1|TRBV5-1|15
CASSQARTGSQPQHF
TGCGCCAGCAGCCAAGCAAGGACAGGATCTCAGCCCCAGCATTTT
>TRBJ1-5|few|-|TRBV7-9|15
CASSVTGLGDQPQHF
TGTGCCAGCAGCGTCACAGGTCTGGGCGATCAGCCCCAGCATTTT
>TRBJ1-5|-|TRBD1|TRBV3-1|15
CASSQGGTAAGPQHF
TGTGCCAGCAGCCAAGGGGGGACAGCAGCGGGGCCCCAGCATTTT
>TRBJ1-2|many|-|TRBV18|17
CASSPPLSRVPLRGYTF
TGTGCCAGCTCACCACCGCTCAGTAGGGTCCCCCTGAGGGGCTACACCTTC
>TRBJ1-4|few|-|TRBV20-1|14
CSASGGPTNEKLFF
TGCAGTGCTAGCGGGGGGCCGACTAATGAAAAACTGTTTTTT
>TRBJ1-6|few|-|TRBV4-2|15
CASSQDAQYNSPLHF
TGTGCCAGCAGCCAAGACGCACAGTATAATTCACCCCTCCACTTT
>TRBJ2-7|-|-|TRBV28|16
CASRSTGTYGSYEQYF
TGTGCCAGCAGGTCGACCGGGACATACGGCTCCTACGAGCAGTACTTC
>TRBJ1-1|-|TRBD1|TRBV4-1|16
CASSQGTGGGGTEAFF
TGCGCCAGCAGCCAAGGGACAGGGGGCGGTGGCACTGAAGCTTTCTTT
>TRBJ2-4|few|-|TRBV28|14
CASSSQPSKNIQYF
TGTGCCAGCAGTTCTCAGCCTTCCAAAAACATTCAGTACTTC
>TRBJ1-1|many|TRBD1|TRBV29-1|14
CSVEPTGGHTEAFF
TGCAGCGTTGAACCCACAGGGGGTCACACTGAAGCTTTCTTT
>TRBJ2-3|few|TRBD2|TRBV4-3|15
CASSHTSGSTDTQYF
TGCGCCAGCAGCCATACTAGCGGGAGCACAGATACGCAGTATTTT
>TRBJ2-7|few|-|TRBV11-2|14
CASSLDRGPYEQYF
TGTGCCAGCAGCTTAGATCGCGGCCCCTACGAGCAGTACTTC
>TRBJ2-2|few|-|TRBV18|13
CASSPNPTGELFF
TGTGCCAGCTCACCTAACCCCACCGGGGAGCTGTTTTTT
>TRBJ2-3|few|TRBD2|TRBV20-1|16
CSAIKSGLPAADTQYF
TGCAGTGCTATAAAGTCGGGACTACCCGCGGCGGATACGCAGTATTTT
>TRBJ1-2|-|-|TRBV7-2|16
CASSLGQMSLYYGYTF
TGTGCCAGCAGCTTAGGTCAGATGAGCCTTTACTATGGCTACACCTTC
>TRBJ2-2|few|-|TRBV11-2|13
CASSFSWTGELFF
TGTGCCAGCAGCTTTAGTTGGACCGGGGAGCTGTTTTTT
>TRBJ2-3|few|-|TRBV7-9|14
CASSPGTYTDTQYF
TGTGCCAGCAGCCCAGGGACATACACAGATACGCAGTATTTT
>TRBJ2-5|many|TRBD1|TRBV11-2|14
CASKDRGLWETQYF
TGTGCCAGCAAGGACAGGGGGCTTTGGGAGACCCAGTACTTC
>TRBJ1-1|-|-|TRBV7-2|14
CASSLTLMNTEAFF
TGTGCCAGCAGCTTGACTCTGATGAACACTGAAGCTTTCTTT
>TRBJ1-4|many|-|TRBV18|17
CASSPRRGATTNEKLFF
TGTGCCAGCTCACCACGTAGAGGGGCCACAACTAATGAAAAACTGTTTTTT
>TRBJ2-2|few|TRBD1|TRBV27|16
CASSLSGQGLTGELFF
TGTGCCAGCAGTTTATCGGGACAGGGCCTGACCGGGGAGCTGTTTTTT
>TRBJ1-5|few|TRBD1|TRBV7-2|15
CASSLGDSVSQPQHF
TGTGCCAGCAGCTTAGGGGACAGTGTGTCGCAGCCCCAGCATTTT
>TRBJ1-6|few|TRBD1|TRBV2|15
CASSADRVYNSPLHF
TGTGCCAGCAGTGCGGACAGGGTCTATAATTCACCCCTCCACTTT
>TRBJ1-1|-|-|TRBV2|11
CASSIRYEAFF
TGTGCCAGCAGTATTCGTTATGAAGCTTTCTTT
>TRBJ1-6|-|-|TRBV4-2|15
CASSQEYQANSPLHF
TGTGCCAGCAGCCAAGAGTACCAGGCGAATTCACCCCTCCACTTT
>TRBJ1-2|many|-|TRBV7-2|13
CASSLGGTDGYTF
TGTGCCAGCAGCTTGGGTGGAACAGATGGCTACACCTTC
>TRBJ2-5|few|TRBD2|TRBV7-2|15
CASSQLAGGQETQYF
TGTGCCAGCAGCCAGCTAGCGGGGGGGCAAGAGACCCAGTACTTC